The sequence of this TCR beta chain was determined in a study of T cells in Graves' hyperthyroidism and ophthalmopathy. Study-wide points: The model foresaw ophthalmopathy a median around seven months prior to onset.

Amplified TCR beta CDR3 regions derived from RNA transcripts. In the first-round RT-PCR of the TCR CDR3, the HTBI primer set was used. MiXCR, run by TCRdb on the multiplex PCR reads, gives a single entry per CDR3 protein. The sample holds 550,000 to 700,000 distinct CDR3 sequences, about 15% seen once. The CDR3 is 15 residues long. Germline V lookup: CDR1 MDHEN, CDR2 SYDVKM. V shed 5 bases and J 0 bases; nucleotides not matched to a gene: 4. About this clonotype: Its specificity is not known.

Using 10 ml of fresh peripheral blood, PBMCs were prepared. The source material was blood. The chain joins TRBV28 to TRBJ1-3; the match to TRBD1 covers 7 bases. The TCR was taken from a woman between 40 and 55 years old with Graves' ophthalmopathy. The CDR3 DNA sequence: TGTGCCAGCAGTGAGGGACAGCTCTCTGGAAACACCATATATTTT. As protein: CASSEGQLSGNTIYF.